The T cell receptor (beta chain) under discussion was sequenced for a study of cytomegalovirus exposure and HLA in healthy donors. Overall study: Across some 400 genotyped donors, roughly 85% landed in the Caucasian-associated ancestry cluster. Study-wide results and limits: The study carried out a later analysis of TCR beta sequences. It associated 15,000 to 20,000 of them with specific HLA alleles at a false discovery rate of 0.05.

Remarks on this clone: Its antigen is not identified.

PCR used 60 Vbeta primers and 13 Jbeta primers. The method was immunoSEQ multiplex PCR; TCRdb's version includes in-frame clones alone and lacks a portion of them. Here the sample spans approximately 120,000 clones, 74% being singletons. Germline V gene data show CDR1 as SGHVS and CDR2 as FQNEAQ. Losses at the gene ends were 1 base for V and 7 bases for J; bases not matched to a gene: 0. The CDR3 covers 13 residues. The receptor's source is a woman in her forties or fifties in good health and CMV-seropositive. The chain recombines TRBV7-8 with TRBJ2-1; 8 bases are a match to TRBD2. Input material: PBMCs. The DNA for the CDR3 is TGTGCCAGCAGCTTAGGACTAGCGAATGAGCAGTTCTTC. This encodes CASSLGLANEQFF.